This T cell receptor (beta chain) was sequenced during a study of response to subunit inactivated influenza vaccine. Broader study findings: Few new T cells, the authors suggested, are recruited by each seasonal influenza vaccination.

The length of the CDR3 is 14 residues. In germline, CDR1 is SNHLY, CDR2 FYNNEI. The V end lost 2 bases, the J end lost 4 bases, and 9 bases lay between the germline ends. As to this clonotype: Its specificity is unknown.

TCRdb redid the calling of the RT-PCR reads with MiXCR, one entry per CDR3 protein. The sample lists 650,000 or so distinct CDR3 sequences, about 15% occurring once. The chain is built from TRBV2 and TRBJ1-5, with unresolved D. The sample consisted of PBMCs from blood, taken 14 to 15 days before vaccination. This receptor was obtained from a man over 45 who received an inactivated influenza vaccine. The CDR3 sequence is CASSERAANQPQHF. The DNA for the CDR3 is TGTGCCAGCAGTGAAAGGGCGGCAAATCAGCCCCAGCATTTT.